This entry lists 19 T cell receptor beta chains sequenced from one sample in a study of T cell responses to AZD1222 COVID-19 vaccine (dated by TCRdb to the early 2020s). What this sample's time point label stands for: baseline before first vaccination. What this sample's treatment or condition label stands for: meningococcal conjugate vaccine given as trial control. Library generation was performed with the immunoSEQ multiplex PCR assay. As stored in TCRdb, this immuneACCESS dataset retains in-frame rearrangements with V and J assigned. A fraction of the clones does not appear; measured against another copy, unresolved V genes explain less than half of the discrepancy, and the remainder lacks a known reason. The sample table contains 150,000 to 200,000 clones; only one count was recorded for about 90% of them. The top ten constitute around 4% of the sample. The sample was peripheral blood, taken on day 0 of MenACWY control vaccination. Receptors originate from an adult in good health.

The chain uses TRBV6-5 and TRBJ2-3; 7 bases match TRBD2. The CDR3 runs to 14 residues. Germline V CDR1 and CDR2: MNHEY, SVGAGI. Trimming cost V 4 bases and J 5 bases; bases outside gene matches: 6. CDR3 amino acids: CASSWAGEEDTQYF. The CDR3 bases are TGTGCCAGCAGTTGGGCGGGGGAGGAAGATACGCAGTATTTT.

V gene TRBV6-4 combines with J gene TRBJ1-6; 9 nucleotides align to TRBD1. The ends lost 6 bases at V and 9 bases at J; junction bases unmatched: 3. This CDR3 has 13 amino acids. The germline V gene has CDR1 MRHNA and CDR2 SNTAGT. The CDR3 coding sequence is TGTGCCAGCAGGGCGGGACAGGGTTCACCCCTCCACTTT. Translated: CASRAGQGSPLHF.

This clone was observed once. V is TRBV5-1 and J is TRBJ1-4; D unclear. This CDR3 is 15 amino acids long. V dropped 0 bases and J dropped 1 base, with 7 bases sitting between them. Germline loops: CDR1 SGHRS, CDR2 YFSETQ. The CDR3 is CASSLDPRTNEKLFF. The CDR3 DNA is TGCGCCAGCAGCTTGGATCCGAGAACTAATGAAAAACTGTTTTTT.

This clone has only a few counts. This chain links TRBV11-2 with TRBJ1-1; D is unclear. The CDR3 extends over 14 amino acids. V was trimmed by 1 base and J by 4 bases, leaving 10 bases between them. The germline V gene encodes CDR1 SGHAT and CDR2 FQNNGV. The CDR3 DNA follows: TGTGCCAGCAGCTTAGGAGGCGAGGGCACTGAAGCTTTCTTT. This gives the protein CASSLGGEGTEAFF.

This chain uses TRBV5-1 with TRBJ1-5; tentatively, D is TRBD1 (6 bases). CDR1 SGHRS and CDR2 YFSETQ come from the germline V gene. Trimming pared 4 bases from V and 2 bases from J, leaving 13 bases between. CDR3 length equals 15 residues. The CDR3 region is CASSPLGAGNQPQHF. The CDR3 nucleotides are TGCGCCAGCAGCCCCTTGGGGGCTGGCAATCAGCCCCAGCATTTT.

J is TRBJ2-1 and V is TRBV4-3, with TRBD1 matching 10 bases. The CDR3 runs 17 residues. V trimming: 1 base; J trimming: 7 bases; junction bases outside the gene matches: 10. The germline CDR1 and CDR2 sequences are LGHNA and YSLEER. CDR3 protein: CASSQAGRDRGGNEQFF. CDR3 in DNA: TGCGCCAGCAGCCAAGCCGGCCGGGACAGGGGCGGGAATGAGCAGTTCTTC.

The chain joins TRBV28 to TRBJ1-5; the D gene is possibly TRBD1 (6 bases). Between the trimmed V and J ends, which lost 1 base and 5 bases, there was a span of 9 bases. The CDR3 has 14 amino acids. CDR1 and CDR2 from the germline V gene are MDHEN and SYDVKM. The chain's CDR3 is CASSLSGGHQPQHF. CDR3 in DNA: TGTGCCAGCAGTTTATCGGGGGGGCATCAGCCCCAGCATTTT.

The J gene is TRBJ2-6, the V gene TRBV3-1 (or the pseudogene TRBV3-2); D is unresolved. Per germline, CDR1 LGHDT and CDR2 YNNKEL (reference sequence). V was clipped by 0 bases and J by 2 bases, with 8 bases between them. The CDR3 is 16 residues long. CDR3 DNA sequence: TGTGCCAGCAGCCAAGATCGCGGCGCTGGGGCCAACGTCCTGACTTTC. This encodes CASSQDRGAGANVLTF.

V and J are TRBV2 and TRBJ2-7; no definite D call. V shed 8 bases and J shed 2 bases, with 7 bases lying between them. This CDR3 has 11 residues. Germline-derived CDR1 and CDR2 are SNHLY and FYNNEI. The DNA of the CDR3 is TGTGCCAGCGGGTTTACCTACGAGCAGTACTTC. This encodes CASGFTYEQYF.

The chain recombines TRBV29-1 with TRBJ2-3; TRBD1 aligns across 9 bases. The germline gives CDR1 SQVTM, CDR2 ANQGSEA. This CDR3 has 13 residues. V gave up 4 bases and J gave up 3 bases; unmatched junction bases: 2. This chain's CDR3 is CSVATGGTDTQYF. The CDR3 region has the DNA TGCAGCGTTGCGACAGGGGGTACAGATACGCAGTATTTT.

This sequence joins TRBV6-6 and TRBJ2-7; tentative D call: TRBD1 (5 bases). The germline V and J ends were trimmed by 10 bases and 0 bases, with 13 bases remaining between them. There are 13 residues in the CDR3. Germline CDR1 is MNHNY and CDR2 is SVGAGI (reference sequence). The chain's CDR3 is CATERQPSYEQYF. CDR3 sequence (DNA): TGTGCCACTGAACGACAGCCCTCCTACGAGCAGTACTTC.

The V gene is TRBV2, the J gene TRBJ1-3; no firm D call. The V gene's germline CDR1 is SNHLY and CDR2 FYNNEI. The V end lost 5 bases, the J end lost 2 bases, and 7 bases lay between the germline ends. There are 13 residues in the CDR3. CDR3 DNA sequence: TGTGCCAGCAGTTCAATACCTGGAAACACCATATATTTT. Protein sequence: CASSSIPGNTIYF.

The chain is built from TRBV5-6 and TRBJ2-1, with 7 bases fitting TRBD2. CDR1 is SGHDT, CDR2 YYEEEE, per germline. Trimming at V came to 5 bases and at J to 2 bases, leaving 10 bases not matched to a gene. The CDR3 is 16 residues long. The CDR3: CASRAGEVRTYNEQFF. The CDR3 DNA is TGTGCCAGCAGGGCGGGGGAGGTAAGGACCTACAATGAGCAGTTCTTC.

The chain has TRBV30 and TRBJ1-4; no reliable D call. CDR1 and CDR2 from the germline V gene are GTSNPN and SVGIG (reference sequence). V was shortened by 6 bases and J by 5 bases, with 16 bases between the two germline ends. The CDR3 loop spans 14 amino acids. The CDR3 coding sequence is TGTGCCTGTTATATGGGCAGACTCAATGAAAAACTGTTTTTT. Translating it yields CACYMGRLNEKLFF. The full variable domain, with the rest looked up from reference TRBV30 and TRBJ1-4, is SQTIHQWPATLVQPVGSPLSLECTVEGTSNPNLYWYRQAAGRGLQLLFYSVGIGQISSEVPQNLSASRPQDRQFILSSKKLLLSDSGFYLCACYMGRLNEKLFFGSGTQLSVL.

The chain carries TRBV5-1 and TRBJ1-1; 8 positions match TRBD1. This CDR3 is built from 13 residues. J gave up 6 bases and V 5 bases, and 6 bases lay outside the gene matches. Germline V lookup: CDR1 SGHRS, CDR2 YFSETQ. CDR3 protein: CASRSQGAAEAFF. In DNA form, the CDR3 reads TGCGCCAGCAGGTCGCAGGGGGCTGCTGAAGCTTTCTTT.

This sequence joins TRBV5-5 and TRBJ1-6; D unclear. Trimming left V 0 bases short and J 2 bases short, with 12 bases between. This CDR3 has 17 residues. CDR1 and CDR2 (germline): SGHKS, YYEKEE (reference sequence). The CDR3 sequence is CASSLDPSGAYNSPLHF. CDR3 nucleotides: TGTGCCAGCAGCTTGGACCCCTCAGGCGCCTATAATTCACCCCTCCACTTT.

The rearrangement links TRBV27 to TRBJ1-6, with D possibly matching TRBD1 (6 bases). This CDR3 contains 15 residues. CDR1 and CDR2 from the germline V gene are MNHEY and SMNVEV (reference sequence). V shed 3 bases and J shed 5 bases, with 11 bases lying between them. The CDR3 loop reads CASSFYGGHNSPLHF. DNA of the CDR3: TGTGCCAGCAGTTTTTACGGGGGGCATAATTCACCCCTCCACTTT.

The chain joins TRBV6-6 to TRBJ1-5; 9 bases line up with TRBD1. This CDR3 has 16 amino acids. Germline loops: CDR1 MNHNY, CDR2 SVGAGI (reference sequence). Trimming took 2 bases from V and 2 from J; bases not matched to a gene: 4. CDR3 nucleotide sequence: TGTGCCAGCAGTTACGACAGGGGGAGAGGCAATCAGCCCCAGCATTTT. Protein: CASSYDRGRGNQPQHF.

This chain uses TRBV9 with TRBJ2-1; TRBD2 aligns across 8 bases. CDR3 size: 15 residues. V dropped 4 bases and J dropped 4; count of bases not matched to a gene: 7. CDR1 SGDLS and CDR2 YYNGEE come from the germline V gene. The DNA of the CDR3 is TGTGCCAGCAGCCCGGCGGGAGGTCATTACAATGAGCAGTTCTTC. Its protein is CASSPAGGHYNEQFF.